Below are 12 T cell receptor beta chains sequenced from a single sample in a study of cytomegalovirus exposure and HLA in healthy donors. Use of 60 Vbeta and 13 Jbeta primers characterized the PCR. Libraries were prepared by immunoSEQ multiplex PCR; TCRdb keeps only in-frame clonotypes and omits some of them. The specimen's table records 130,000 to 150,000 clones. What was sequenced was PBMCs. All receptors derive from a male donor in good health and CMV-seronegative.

Written as DNA, the CDR3 is TGTGCCAGCAGCTTAGACGGGTTCGACGAGCAGTACTTC. It yields the protein CASSLDGFDEQYF. The chain carries TRBV7-9 and TRBJ2-7; D ambiguous. Trimming took off 1 base at V and 5 bases at J, with 9 bases between the two ends. The CDR3 has 13 residues. Germline V gives CDR1 SEHNR, CDR2 FQNEAQ (reference sequence). The whole variable domain, filled in from reference TRBV7-9 and TRBJ2-7, reads DTGVSQNPRHKITKRGQNVTFRCDPISEHNRLYWYRQTLGQGPEFLTYFQNEAQLEKSRLLSDRFSAERPKGSFSTLEIQRTEQGDSAMYLCASSLDGFDEQYFGPGTRLTVT.

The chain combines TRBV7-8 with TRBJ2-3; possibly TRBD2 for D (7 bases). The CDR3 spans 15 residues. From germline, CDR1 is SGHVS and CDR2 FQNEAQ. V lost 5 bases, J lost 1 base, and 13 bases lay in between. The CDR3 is CASSPAGAGTDTQYF. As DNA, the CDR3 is TGTGCCAGCAGCCCCGCGGGGGCCGGCACAGATACGCAGTATTTT.

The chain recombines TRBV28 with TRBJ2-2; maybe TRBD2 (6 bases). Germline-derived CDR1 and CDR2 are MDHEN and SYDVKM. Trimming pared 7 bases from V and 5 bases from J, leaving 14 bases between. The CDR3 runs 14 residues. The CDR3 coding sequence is TGTGCCAGCATTAACGCGGGGAATACCGGGGAGCTGTTTTTT. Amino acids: CASINAGNTGELFF. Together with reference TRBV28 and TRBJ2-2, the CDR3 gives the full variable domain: DVKVTQSSRYLVKRTGEKVFLECVQDMDHENMFWYRQDPGLGLRLIYFSYDVKMKEKGDIPEGYSVSREKKERFSLILESASTNQTSMYLCASINAGNTGELFFGEGSRLTVL.

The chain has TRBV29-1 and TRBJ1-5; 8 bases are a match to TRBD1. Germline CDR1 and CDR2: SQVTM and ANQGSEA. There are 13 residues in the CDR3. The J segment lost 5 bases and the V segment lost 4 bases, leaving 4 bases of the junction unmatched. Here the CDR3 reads CSVGTGRDQPQHF. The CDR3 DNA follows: TGCAGCGTTGGGACAGGGAGGGATCAGCCCCAGCATTTT.

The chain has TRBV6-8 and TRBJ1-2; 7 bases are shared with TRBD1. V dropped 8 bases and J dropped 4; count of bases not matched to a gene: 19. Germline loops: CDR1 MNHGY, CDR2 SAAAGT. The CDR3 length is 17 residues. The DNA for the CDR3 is TGTGCCAGCGGACGGAATCTTCAGGGGGAAGAAGGCTATGGCTACACCTTC. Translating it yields CASGRNLQGEEGYGYTF.

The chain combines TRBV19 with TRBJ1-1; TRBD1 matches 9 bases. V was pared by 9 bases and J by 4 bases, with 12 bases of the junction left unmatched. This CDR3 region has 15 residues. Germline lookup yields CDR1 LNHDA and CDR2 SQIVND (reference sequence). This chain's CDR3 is CASQYRGRLGTEAFF. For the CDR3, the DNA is TGTGCCAGCCAATACAGGGGGCGGCTCGGCACTGAAGCTTTCTTT.

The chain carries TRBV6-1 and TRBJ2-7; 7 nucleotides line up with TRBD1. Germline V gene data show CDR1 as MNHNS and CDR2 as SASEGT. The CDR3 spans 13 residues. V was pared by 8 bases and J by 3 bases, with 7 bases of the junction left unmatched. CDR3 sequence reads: CASLPDRFYEQYF. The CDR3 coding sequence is TGTGCCAGCCTCCCGGACAGGTTCTACGAGCAGTACTTC.

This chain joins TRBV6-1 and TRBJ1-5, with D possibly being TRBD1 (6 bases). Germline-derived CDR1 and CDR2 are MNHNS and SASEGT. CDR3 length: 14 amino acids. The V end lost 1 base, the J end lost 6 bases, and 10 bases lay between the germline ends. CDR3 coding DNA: TGTGCCAGCAGTGAAGTCAACAGGGCTCAGCCCCAGCATTTT. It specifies CASSEVNRAQPQHF.

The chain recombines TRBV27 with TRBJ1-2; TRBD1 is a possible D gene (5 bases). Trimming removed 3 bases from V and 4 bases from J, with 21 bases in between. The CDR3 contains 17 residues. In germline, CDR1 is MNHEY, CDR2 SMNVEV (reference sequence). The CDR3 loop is CASSLWGQGETGYGYTF. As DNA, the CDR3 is TGTGCCAGCAGTTTGTGGGGCCAGGGCGAGACTGGCTATGGCTACACCTTC.

CDR3 coding DNA: TGTGCCAGTAGTCCCCGGACAGGGAACACTGAAGCTTTCTTT. Its protein is CASSPRTGNTEAFF. The chain couples TRBV19 to TRBJ1-1, with TRBD1 matching over 7 bases. V shed 5 bases and J 1 base; nucleotides not matched to a gene: 4. CDR3 size: 14 residues. Germline V gives CDR1 LNHDA, CDR2 SQIVND (reference sequence).

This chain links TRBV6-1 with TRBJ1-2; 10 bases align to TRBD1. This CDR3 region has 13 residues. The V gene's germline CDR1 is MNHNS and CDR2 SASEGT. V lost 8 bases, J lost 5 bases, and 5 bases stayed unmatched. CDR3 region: CASPGQGLYGYTF. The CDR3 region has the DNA TGTGCCAGCCCGGGACAGGGGCTGTATGGCTACACCTTC.

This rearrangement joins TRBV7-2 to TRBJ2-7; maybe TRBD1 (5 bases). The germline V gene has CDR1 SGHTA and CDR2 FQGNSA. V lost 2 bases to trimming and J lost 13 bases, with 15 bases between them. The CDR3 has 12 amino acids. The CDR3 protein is CASSLRGNECYF. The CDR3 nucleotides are TGTGCCAGCAGCTTAAGGGGTAATGAGTGCTACTTC.